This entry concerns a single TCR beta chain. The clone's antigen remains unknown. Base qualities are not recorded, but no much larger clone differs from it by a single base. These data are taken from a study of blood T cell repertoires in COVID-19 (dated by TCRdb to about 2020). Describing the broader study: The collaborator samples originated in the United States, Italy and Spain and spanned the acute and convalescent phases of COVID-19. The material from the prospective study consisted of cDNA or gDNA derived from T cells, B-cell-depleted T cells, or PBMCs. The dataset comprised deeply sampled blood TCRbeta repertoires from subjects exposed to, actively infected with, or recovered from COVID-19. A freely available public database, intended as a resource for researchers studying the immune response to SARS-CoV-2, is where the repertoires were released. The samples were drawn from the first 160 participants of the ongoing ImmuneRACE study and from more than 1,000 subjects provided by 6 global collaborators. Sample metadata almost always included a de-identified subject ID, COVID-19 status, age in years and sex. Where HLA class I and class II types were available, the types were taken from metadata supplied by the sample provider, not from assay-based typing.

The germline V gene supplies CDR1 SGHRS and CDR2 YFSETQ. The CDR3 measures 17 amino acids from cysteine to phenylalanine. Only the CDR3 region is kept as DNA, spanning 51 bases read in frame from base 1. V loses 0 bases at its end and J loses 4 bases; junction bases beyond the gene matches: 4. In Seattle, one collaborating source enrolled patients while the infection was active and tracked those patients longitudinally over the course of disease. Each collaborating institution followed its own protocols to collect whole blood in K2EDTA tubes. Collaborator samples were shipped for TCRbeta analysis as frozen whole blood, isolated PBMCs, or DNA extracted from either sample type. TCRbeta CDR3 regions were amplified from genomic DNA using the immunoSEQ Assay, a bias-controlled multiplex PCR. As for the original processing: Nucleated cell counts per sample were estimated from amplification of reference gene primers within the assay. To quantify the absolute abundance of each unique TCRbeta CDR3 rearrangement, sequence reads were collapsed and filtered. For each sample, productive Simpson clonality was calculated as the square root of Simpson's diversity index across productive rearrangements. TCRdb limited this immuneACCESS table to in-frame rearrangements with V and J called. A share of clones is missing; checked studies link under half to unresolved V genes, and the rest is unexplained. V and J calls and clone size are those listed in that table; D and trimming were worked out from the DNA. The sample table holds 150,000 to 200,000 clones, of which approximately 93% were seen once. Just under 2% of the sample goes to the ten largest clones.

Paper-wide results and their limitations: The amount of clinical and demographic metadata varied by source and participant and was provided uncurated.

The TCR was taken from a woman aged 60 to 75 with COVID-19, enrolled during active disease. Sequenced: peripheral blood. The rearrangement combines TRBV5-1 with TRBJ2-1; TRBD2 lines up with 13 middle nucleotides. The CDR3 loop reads CASSLVGGLAGYNEQFF. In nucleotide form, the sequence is TGCGCCAGCAGCTTGGTGGGGGGACTAGCGGGATACAATGAGCAGTTCTTC.